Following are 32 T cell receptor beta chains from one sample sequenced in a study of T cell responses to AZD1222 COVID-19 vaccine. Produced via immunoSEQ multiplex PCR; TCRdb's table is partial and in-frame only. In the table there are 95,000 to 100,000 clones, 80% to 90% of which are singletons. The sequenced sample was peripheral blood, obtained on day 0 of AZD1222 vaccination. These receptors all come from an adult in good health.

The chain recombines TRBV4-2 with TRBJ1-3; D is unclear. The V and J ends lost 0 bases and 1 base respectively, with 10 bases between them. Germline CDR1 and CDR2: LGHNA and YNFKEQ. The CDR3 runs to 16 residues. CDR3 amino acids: CASSQDGGLSGNTIYF. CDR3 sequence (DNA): TGTGCCAGCAGCCAAGATGGAGGGTTATCTGGAAACACCATATATTTT.

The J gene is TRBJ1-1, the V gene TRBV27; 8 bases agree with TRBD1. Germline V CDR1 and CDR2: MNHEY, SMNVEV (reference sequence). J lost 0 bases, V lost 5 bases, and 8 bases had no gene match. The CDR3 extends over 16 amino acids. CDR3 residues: CASSPGWTGMNTEAFF. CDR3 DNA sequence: TGTGCCAGCAGTCCGGGGTGGACAGGGATGAACACTGAAGCTTTCTTT.

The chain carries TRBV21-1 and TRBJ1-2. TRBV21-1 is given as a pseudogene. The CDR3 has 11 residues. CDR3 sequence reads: CATRGLGGYTF. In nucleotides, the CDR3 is TGTGCCACCCGGGGGTTGGGTGGCTACACCTTC.

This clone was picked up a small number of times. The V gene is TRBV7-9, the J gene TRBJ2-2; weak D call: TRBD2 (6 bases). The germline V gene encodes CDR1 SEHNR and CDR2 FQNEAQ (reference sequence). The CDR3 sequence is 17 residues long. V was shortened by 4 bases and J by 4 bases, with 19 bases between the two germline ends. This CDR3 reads CASSSRPGALTTGELFF. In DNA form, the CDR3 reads TGTGCCAGCAGCTCAAGACCGGGAGCCCTCACCACCGGGGAGCTGTTTTTT.

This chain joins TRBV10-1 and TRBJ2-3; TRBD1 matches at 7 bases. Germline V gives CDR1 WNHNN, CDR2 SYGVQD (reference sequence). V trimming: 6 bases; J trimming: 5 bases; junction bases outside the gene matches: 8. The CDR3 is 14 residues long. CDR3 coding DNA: TGCGCCAGCAGGAGAGGACAGGCTGGAGATACGCAGTATTTT. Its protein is CASRRGQAGDTQYF.

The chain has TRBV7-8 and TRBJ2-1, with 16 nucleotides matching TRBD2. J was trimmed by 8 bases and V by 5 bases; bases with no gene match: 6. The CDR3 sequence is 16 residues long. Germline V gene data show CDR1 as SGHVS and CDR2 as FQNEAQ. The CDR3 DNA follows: TGTGCCAGCAGCCCGGGACTAGCGGGGGGGCCGGATGAGCAGTTCTTC. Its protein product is CASSPGLAGGPDEQFF.

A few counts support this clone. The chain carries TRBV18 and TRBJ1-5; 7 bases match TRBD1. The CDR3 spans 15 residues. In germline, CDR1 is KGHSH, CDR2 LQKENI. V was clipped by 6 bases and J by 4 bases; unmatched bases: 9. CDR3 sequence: CASSHSRGENQPQHF. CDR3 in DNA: TGTGCCAGCTCGCATTCCAGGGGGGAGAATCAGCCCCAGCATTTT.

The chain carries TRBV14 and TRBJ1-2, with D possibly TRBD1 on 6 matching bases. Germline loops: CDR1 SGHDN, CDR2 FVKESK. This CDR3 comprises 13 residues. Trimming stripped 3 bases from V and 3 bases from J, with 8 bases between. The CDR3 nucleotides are TGTGCCAGCAGCCAGGGGGGCCACTATGGCTACACCTTC. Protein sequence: CASSQGGHYGYTF.

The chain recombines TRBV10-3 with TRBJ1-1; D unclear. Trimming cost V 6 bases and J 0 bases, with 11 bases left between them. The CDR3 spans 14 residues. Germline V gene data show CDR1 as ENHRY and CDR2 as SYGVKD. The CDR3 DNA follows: TGTGCCATCAGCAGGACCCTCCTGAACACTGAAGCTTTCTTT. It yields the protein CAISRTLLNTEAFF.

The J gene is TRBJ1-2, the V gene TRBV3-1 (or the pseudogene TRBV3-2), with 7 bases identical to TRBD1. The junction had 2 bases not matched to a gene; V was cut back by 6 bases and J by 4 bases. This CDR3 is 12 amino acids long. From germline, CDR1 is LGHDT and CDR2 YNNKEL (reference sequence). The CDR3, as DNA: TGTGCCAGCAGTCCAGGGGGCTATGGCTACACCTTC. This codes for CASSPGGYGYTF.

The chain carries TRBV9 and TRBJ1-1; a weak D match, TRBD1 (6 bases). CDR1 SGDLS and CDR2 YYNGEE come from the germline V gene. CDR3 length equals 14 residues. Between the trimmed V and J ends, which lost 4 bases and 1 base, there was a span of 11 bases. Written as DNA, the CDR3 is TGTGCCAGCAGCCGCGGGGGCTCGAACACTGAAGCTTTCTTT. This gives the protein CASSRGGSNTEAFF.

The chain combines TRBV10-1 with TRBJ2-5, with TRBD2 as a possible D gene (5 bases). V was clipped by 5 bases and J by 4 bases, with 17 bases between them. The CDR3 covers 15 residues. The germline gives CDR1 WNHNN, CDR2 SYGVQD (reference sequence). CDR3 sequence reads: CASSLQRRIGETQYF. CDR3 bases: TGCGCCAGCAGTTTACAGCGGCGGATCGGAGAGACCCAGTACTTC.

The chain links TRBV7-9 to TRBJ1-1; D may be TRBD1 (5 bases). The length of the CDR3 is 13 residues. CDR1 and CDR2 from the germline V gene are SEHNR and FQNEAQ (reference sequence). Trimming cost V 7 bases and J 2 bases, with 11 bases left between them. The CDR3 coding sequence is TGTGCCAGCACCCTTGGGGACAACACTGAAGCTTTCTTT. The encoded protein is CASTLGDNTEAFF. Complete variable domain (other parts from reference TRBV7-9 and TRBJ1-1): DTGVSQNPRHKITKRGQNVTFRCDPISEHNRLYWYRQTLGQGPEFLTYFQNEAQLEKSRLLSDRFSAERPKGSFSTLEIQRTEQGDSAMYLCASTLGDNTEAFFGQGTRLTVV.

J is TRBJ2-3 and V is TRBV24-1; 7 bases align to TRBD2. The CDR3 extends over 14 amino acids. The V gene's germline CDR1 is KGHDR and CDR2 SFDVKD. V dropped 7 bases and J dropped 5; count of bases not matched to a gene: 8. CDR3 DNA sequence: TGTGCCACCAGCCCAGCGGGGACCGTAGATACGCAGTATTTT. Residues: CATSPAGTVDTQYF.

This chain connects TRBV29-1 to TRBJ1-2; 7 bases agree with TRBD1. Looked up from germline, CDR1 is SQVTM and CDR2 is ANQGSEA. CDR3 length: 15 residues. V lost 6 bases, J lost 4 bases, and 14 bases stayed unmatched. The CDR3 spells CSVAHDTGATYGYTF. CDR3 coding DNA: TGCAGCGTGGCACACGACACAGGGGCTACCTATGGCTACACCTTC.

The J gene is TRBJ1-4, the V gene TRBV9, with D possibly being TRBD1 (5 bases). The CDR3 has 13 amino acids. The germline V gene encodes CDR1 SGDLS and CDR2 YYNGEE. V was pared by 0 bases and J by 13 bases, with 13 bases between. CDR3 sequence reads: CASSVGAGSRLFF. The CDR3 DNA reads TGTGCCAGCAGCGTAGGGGCAGGGAGCCGACTGTTTTTT.

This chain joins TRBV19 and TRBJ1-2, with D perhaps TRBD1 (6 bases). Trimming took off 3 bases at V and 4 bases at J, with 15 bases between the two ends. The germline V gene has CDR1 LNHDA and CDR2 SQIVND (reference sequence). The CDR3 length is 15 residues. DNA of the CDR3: TGTGCCAGTAGTATTGGGGGGCTGAACCCCTATGGCTACACCTTC. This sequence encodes CASSIGGLNPYGYTF.

CDR3: CASSLRLAGWSDTQYF. The DNA for the CDR3 is TGTGCCAGCAGCCTTAGACTAGCGGGGTGGTCAGATACGCAGTATTTT. The chain couples TRBV11-2 to TRBJ2-3, with 11 bases identical to TRBD2. The CDR3 runs 16 residues. Trimming cost V 5 bases and J 4 bases; bases outside gene matches: 8. The germline CDR1 and CDR2 sequences are SGHAT and FQNNGV.

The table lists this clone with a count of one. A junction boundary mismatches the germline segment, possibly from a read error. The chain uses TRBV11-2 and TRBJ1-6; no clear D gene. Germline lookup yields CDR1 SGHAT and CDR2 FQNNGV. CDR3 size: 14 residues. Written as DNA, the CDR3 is TGTGCCGGCAGCTTAGGTCCCTATAATTCACCCCTCCACTTT. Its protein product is CAGSLGPYNSPLHF.

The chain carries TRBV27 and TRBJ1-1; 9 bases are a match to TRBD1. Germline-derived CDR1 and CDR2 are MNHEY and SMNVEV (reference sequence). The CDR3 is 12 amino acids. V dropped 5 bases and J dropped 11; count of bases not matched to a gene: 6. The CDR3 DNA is TGTGCCAGCAGTCACCGGGACAGGGAGGCTTTCTTT. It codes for CASSHRDREAFF.

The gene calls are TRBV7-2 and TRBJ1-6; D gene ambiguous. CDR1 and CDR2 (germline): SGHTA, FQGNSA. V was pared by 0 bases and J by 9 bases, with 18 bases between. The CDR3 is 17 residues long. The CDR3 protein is CASSLASSRGQSSPLHF. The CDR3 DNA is TGTGCCAGCAGCTTAGCAAGTTCGCGCGGGCAGAGTTCACCCCTCCACTTT.

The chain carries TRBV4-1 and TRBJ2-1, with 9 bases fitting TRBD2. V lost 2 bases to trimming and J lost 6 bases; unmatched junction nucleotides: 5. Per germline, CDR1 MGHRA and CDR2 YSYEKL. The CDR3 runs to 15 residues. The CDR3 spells CASSQRGLAINEQFF. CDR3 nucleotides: TGCGCCAGCAGCCAAAGAGGACTAGCGATCAATGAGCAGTTCTTC.

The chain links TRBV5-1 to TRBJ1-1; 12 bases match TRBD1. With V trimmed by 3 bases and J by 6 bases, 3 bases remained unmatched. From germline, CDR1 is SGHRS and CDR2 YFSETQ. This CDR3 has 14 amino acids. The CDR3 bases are TGCGCCAGCAGCTGGGGGACAGGGGGCGCTGAAGCTTTCTTT. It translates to CASSWGTGGAEAFF. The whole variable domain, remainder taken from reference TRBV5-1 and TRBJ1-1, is KAGVTQTPRYLIKTRGQQVTLSCSPISGHRSVSWYQQTPGQGLQFLFEYFSETQRNKGNFPGRFSGRQFSNSRSEMNVSTLELGDSALYLCASSWGTGGAEAFFGQGTRLTVV.

CDR3 coding DNA: TGTGCCAGCAGTTCCGGGGCAGAACTCTATGGCTACACCTTC. Translating it yields CASSSGAELYGYTF. V usage is TRBV2 and J usage is TRBJ1-2, with D possibly being TRBD1 (5 bases). Germline-derived CDR1 and CDR2 are SNHLY and FYNNEI. This CDR3 contains 14 residues. Trimming pared 5 bases from V and 4 bases from J, leaving 14 bases between. Filled out from reference TRBV2 and TRBJ1-2, the complete variable domain reads EPEVTQTPSHQVTQMGQEVILRCVPISNHLYFYWYRQILGQKVEFLVSFYNNEISEKSEIFDDQFSVERPDGSNFTLKIRSTKLEDSAMYFCASSSGAELYGYTFGSGTRLTVV.

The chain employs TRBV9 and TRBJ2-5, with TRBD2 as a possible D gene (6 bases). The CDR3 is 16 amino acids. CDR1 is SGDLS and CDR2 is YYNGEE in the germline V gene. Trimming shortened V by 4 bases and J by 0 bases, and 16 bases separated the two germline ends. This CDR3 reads CASSIRAGWHQETQYF. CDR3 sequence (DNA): TGTGCCAGCAGCATCAGAGCGGGCTGGCACCAAGAGACCCAGTACTTC. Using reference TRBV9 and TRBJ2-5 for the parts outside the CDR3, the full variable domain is DSGVTQTPKHLITATGQRVTLRCSPRSGDLSVYWYQQSLDQGLQFLIQYYNGEERAKGNILERFSAQQFPDLHSELNLSSLELGDSALYFCASSIRAGWHQETQYFGPGTRLLVL.

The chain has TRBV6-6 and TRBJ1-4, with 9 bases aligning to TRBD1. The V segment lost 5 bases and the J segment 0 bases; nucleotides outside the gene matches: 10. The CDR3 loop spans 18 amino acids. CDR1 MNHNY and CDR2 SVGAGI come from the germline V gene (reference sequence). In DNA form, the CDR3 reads TGTGCCAGCAGTCAGGGTTGGGGACAGGGAGCAACTAATGAAAAACTGTTTTTT. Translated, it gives CASSQGWGQGATNEKLFF.

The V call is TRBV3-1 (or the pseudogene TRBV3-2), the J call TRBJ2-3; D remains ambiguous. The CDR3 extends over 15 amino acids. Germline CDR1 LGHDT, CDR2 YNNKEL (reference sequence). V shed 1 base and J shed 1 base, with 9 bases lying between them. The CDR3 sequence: CASSQGLVGTDTQYF. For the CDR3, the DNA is TGTGCCAGCAGCCAAGGGCTCGTTGGCACAGATACGCAGTATTTT.

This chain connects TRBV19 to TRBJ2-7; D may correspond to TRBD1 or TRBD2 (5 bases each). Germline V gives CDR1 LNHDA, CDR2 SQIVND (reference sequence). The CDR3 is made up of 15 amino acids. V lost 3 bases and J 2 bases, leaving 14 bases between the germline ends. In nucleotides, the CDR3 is TGTGCCAGTAGTATTTTACCGGGACCACCCTACGAGCAGTACTTC. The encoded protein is CASSILPGPPYEQYF.

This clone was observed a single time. The CDR3 reads CSGGGGYEQFF. CDR3 nucleotides: TGCAGTGGAGGCGGGGGCTATGAGCAGTTCTTC. The rearrangement links TRBV20-1 to TRBJ2-1, with TRBD2 as a possible D gene (7 bases). This CDR3 is 11 amino acids long. In germline, CDR1 is DFQATT, CDR2 SNEGSKA (reference sequence). Trimming took off 7 bases at V and 8 bases at J, with 12 bases between the two ends.

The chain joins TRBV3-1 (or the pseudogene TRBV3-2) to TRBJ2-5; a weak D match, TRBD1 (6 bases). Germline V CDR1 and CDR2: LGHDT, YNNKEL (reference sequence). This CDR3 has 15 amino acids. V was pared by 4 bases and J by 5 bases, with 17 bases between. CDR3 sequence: CASSPPGRGRETQYF. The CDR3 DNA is TGTGCCAGCAGCCCCCCAGGCAGGGGCCGGGAGACCCAGTACTTC.

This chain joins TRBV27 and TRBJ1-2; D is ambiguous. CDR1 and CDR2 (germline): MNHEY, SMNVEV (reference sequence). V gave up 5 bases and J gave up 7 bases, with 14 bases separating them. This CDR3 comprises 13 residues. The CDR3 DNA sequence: TGTGCCAGCAGTAGAGGGCAAGCGTCTGGCTACACCTTC. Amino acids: CASSRGQASGYTF.

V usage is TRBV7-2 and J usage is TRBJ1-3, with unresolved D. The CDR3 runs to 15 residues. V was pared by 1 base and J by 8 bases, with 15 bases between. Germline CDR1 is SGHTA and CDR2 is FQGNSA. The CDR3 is CASSLGGNGPDTIYF. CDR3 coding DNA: TGTGCCAGCAGCTTAGGCGGGAATGGCCCAGACACCATATATTTT.